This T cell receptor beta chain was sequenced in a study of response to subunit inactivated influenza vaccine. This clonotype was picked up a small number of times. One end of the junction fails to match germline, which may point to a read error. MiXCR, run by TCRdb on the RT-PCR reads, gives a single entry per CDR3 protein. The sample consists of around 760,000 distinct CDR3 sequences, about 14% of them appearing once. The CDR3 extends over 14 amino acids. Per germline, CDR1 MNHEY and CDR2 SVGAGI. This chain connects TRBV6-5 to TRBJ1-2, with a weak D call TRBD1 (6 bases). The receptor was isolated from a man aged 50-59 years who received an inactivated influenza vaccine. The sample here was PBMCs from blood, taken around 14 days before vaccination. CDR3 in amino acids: CASSDSGQPYGYTF. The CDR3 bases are TGTGCCAGCAGTGACTCCGGACAGCCCTATGGCTACACCTTC.